This section outlines one T cell receptor beta chain sequence together with its context. This table comes from immunoSEQ multiplex PCR, and its TCRdb copy is limited to in-frame clones, with some not included. The table records roughly 200,000 clones, about 88% of them present only once. This CDR3 region has 17 residues. V lost 4 bases to trimming and J lost 3 bases, with 20 bases between them. The germline gives CDR1 LNHDA, CDR2 SQIVND (reference sequence). This specimen comes from a study of blood T cell repertoires in COVID-19. Participants were placed into cohorts based on the clinical history they reported.

This clonotype was sampled from a woman in her thirties who had recovered from COVID-19. The gene calls are TRBV19 and TRBJ2-3; perhaps TRBD2 as D (5 bases). Sequenced input: PBMCs or T cells enriched from blood (not recorded which). The CDR3 sequence: CASSKGWESGGTDTQYF. The DNA for the CDR3 is TGTGCCAGTAGTAAGGGATGGGAGAGTGGTGGGACAGATACGCAGTATTTT.